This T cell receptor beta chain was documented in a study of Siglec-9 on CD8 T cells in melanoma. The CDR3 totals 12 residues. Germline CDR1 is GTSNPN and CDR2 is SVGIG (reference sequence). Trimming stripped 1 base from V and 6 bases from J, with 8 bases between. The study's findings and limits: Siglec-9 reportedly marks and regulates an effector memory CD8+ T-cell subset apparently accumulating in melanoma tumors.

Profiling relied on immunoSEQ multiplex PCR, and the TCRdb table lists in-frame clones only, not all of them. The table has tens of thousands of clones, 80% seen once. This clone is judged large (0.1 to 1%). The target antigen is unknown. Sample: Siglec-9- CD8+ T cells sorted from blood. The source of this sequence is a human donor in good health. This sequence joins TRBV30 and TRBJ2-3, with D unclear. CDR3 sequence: CAWSDLSDTQYF. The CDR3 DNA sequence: TGTGCCTGGAGTGATCTATCCGATACGCAGTATTTT.